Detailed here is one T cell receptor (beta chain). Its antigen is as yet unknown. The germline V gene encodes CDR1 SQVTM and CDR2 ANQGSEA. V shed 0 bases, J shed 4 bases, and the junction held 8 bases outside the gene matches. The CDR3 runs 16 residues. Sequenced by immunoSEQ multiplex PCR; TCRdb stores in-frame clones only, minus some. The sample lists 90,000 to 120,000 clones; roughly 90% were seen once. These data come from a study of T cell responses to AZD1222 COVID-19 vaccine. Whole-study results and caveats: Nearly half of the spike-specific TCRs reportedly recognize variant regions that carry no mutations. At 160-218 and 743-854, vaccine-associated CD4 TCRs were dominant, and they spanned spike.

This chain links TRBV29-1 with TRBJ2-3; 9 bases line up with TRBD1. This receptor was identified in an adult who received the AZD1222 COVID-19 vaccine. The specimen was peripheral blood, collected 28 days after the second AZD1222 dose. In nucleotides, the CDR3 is TGCAGCGTTGAAGATTCGGACAGGGGCCAGGCAGATACGCAGTATTTT. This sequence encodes CSVEDSDRGQADTQYF.